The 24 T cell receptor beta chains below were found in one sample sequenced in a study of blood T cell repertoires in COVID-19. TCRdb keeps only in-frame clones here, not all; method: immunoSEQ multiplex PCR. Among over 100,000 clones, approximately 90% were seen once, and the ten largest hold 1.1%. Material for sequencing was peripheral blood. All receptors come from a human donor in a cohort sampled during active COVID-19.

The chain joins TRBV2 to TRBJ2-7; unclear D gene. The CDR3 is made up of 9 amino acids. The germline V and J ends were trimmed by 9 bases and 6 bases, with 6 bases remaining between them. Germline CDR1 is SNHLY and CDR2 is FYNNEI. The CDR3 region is CASLSEQYF. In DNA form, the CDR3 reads TGTGCCAGTCTGAGCGAGCAGTACTTC.

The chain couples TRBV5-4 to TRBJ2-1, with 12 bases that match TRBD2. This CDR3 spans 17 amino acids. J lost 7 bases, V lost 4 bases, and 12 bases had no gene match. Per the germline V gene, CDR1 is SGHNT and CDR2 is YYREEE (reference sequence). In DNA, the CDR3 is TGTGCCAGCAGCCCAAACCAACTAGCGGGGGGTGGTAATGAGCAGTTCTTC. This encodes CASSPNQLAGGGNEQFF.

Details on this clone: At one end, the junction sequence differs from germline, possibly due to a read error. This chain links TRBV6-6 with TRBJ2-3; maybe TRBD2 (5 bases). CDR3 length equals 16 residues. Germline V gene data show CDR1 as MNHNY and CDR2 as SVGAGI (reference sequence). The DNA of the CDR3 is TGTTCCAGCAGTGCGGGCCAGTCCTTTAGCACAGATACGCAGTATTTT. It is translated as CSSSAGQSFSTDTQYF.

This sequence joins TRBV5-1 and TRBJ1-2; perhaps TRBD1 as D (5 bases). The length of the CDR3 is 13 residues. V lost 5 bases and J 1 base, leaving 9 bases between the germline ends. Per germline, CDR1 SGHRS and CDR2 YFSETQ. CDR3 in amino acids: CASSMTDNYGYTF. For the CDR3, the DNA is TGCGCCAGCAGTATGACAGATAACTATGGCTACACCTTC.

The CDR3 nucleotides read TGTGCCAGCAGCCTCTGGGGGGTGCGGGGGGTCTCGGGCTCCTACAATGAGCAGTTCTTC. This encodes CASSLWGVRGVSGSYNEQFF. J is TRBJ2-1 and V is TRBV11-3; 8 nucleotides agree with TRBD2. V gave up 5 bases and J gave up 0 bases; unmatched junction bases: 18. The CDR3 spans 20 residues. Looked up from germline, CDR1 is SGHNT and CDR2 is YENEEA. The entire variable domain, with the rest obtained from reference TRBV11-3 and TRBJ2-1, is as follows: EAGVVQSPRYKIIEKKQPVAFWCNPISGHNTLYWYLQNLGQGPELLIRYENEEAVDDSQLPKDRFSAERLKGVDSTLKIQPAELGDSAVYLCASSLWGVRGVSGSYNEQFFGPGTRLTVL.

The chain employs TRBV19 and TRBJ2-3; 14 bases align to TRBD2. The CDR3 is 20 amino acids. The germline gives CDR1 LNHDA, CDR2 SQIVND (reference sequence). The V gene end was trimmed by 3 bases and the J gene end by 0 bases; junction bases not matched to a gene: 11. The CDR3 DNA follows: TGTGCCAGTAGTATCTTTGGACTAGCGGGGGGCGAATATAGCACAGATACGCAGTATTTT. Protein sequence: CASSIFGLAGGEYSTDTQYF.

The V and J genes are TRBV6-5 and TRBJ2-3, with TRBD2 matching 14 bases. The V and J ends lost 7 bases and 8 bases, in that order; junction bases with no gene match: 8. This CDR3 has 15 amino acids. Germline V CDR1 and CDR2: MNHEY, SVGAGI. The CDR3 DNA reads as TGTGCCAGCAAAGGGACTAGCGGGGGACGGAGTACGCAGTATTTT. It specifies CASKGTSGGRSTQYF.

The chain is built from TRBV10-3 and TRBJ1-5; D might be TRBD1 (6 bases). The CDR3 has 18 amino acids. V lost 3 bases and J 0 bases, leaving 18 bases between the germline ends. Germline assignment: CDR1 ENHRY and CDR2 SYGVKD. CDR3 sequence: CAISEGGAGVDSNQPQHF. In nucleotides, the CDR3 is TGTGCCATCAGTGAAGGGGGGGCCGGGGTCGATAGCAATCAGCCCCAGCATTTT.

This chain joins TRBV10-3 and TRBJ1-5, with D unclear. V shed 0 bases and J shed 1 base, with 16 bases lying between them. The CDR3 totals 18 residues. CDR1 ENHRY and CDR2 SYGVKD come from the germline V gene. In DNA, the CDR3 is TGTGCCATCAGTGAGTCTTTTTTGGGCGCACGGAGCAATCAGCCCCAGCATTTT. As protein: CAISESFLGARSNQPQHF.

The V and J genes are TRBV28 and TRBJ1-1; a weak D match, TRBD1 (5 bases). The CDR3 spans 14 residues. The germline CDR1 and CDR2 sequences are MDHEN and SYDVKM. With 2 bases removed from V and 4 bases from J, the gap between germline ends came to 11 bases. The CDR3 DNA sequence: TGTGCCAGCAGTTTAGGGTACAGGCTCACTGAAGCTTTCTTT. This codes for CASSLGYRLTEAFF.

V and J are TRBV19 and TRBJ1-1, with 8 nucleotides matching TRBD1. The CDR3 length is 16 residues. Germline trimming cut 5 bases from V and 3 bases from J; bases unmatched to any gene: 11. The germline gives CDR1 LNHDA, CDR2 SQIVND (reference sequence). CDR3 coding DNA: TGTGCCAGTAGTGCCCCGAGACAGGGGACCCACACTGAAGCTTTCTTT. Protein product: CASSAPRQGTHTEAFF.

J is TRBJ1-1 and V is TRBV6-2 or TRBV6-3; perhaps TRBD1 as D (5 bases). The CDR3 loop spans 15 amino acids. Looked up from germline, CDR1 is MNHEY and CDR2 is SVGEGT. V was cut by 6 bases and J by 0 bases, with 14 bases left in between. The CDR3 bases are TGTGCCAGCAGGCCTACGGGGGGGATGAACACTGAAGCTTTCTTT. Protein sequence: CASRPTGGMNTEAFF.

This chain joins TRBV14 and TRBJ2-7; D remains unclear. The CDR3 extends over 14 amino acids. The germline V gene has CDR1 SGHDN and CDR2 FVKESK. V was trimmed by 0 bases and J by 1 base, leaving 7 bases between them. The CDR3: CASSQDLVSYEQYF. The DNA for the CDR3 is TGTGCCAGCAGCCAAGATCTAGTATCCTACGAGCAGTACTTC.

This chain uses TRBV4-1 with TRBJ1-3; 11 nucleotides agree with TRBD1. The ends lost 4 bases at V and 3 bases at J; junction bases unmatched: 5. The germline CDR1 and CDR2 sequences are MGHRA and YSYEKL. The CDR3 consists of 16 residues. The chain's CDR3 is CASSRGQGAGGNTIYF. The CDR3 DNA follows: TGCGCCAGCAGCCGCGGACAGGGGGCTGGTGGAAACACCATATATTTT.

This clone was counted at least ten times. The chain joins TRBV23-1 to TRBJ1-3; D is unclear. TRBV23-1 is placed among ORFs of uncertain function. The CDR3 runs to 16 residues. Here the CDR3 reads CAHLRALWSSGNTIYF. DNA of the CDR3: TGCGCTCATCTGCGGGCGCTTTGGAGCTCTGGAAACACCATATATTTT.

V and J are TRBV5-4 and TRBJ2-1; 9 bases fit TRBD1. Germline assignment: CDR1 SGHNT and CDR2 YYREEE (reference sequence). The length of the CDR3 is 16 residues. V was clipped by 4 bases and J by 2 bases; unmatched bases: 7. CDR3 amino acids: CASSLLTGGTYNEQFF. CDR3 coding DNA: TGTGCCAGCAGCCTCCTGACAGGGGGTACCTACAATGAGCAGTTCTTC.

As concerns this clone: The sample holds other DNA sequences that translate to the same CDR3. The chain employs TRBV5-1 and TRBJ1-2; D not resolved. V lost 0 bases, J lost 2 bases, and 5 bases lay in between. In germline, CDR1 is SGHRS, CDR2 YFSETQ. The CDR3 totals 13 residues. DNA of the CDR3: TGCGCCAGCAGCTTGGGGCAGAACTATGGCTACACCTTC. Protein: CASSLGQNYGYTF.

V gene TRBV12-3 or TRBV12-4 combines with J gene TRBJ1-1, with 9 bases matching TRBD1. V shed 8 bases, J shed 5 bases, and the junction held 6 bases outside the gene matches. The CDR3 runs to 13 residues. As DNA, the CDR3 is TGTGCCAGCGGGAAAGGACAGGGGACTGAAGCTTTCTTT. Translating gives CASGKGQGTEAFF.

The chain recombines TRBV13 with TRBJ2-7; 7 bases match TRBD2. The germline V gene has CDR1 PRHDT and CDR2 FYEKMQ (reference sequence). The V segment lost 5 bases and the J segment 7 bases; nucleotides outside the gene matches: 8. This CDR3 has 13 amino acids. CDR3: CASSRGGLVEQYF. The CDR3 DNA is TGTGCCAGCAGCCGAGGAGGACTAGTGGAGCAGTACTTC.

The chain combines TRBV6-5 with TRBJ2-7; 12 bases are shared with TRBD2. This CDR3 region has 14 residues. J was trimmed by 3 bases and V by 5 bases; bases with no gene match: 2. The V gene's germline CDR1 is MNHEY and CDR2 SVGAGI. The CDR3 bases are TGTGCCAGCAGTATGACTAGCGGGAGCTACGAGCAGTACTTC. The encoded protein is CASSMTSGSYEQYF.

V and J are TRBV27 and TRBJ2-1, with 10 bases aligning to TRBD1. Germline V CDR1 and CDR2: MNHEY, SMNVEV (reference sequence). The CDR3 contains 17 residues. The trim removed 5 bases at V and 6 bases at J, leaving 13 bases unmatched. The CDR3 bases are TGTGCCAGCAGTCCCCTCACCGGGACAGGGGCCAGCAATGAGCAGTTCTTC. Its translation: CASSPLTGTGASNEQFF.

CDR3 amino acids: CASSLAGGNQPQHF. The CDR3 region has the DNA TGTGCCAGCAGCTTAGCAGGGGGCAATCAGCCCCAGCATTTT. The chain is built from TRBV11-2 and TRBJ1-5, with D possibly TRBD1 on 6 matching bases. Germline V gene sequence: CDR1 SGHAT, CDR2 FQNNGV. CDR3 length: 14 amino acids. V lost 1 base to trimming and J lost 2 bases, with 6 bases between them.

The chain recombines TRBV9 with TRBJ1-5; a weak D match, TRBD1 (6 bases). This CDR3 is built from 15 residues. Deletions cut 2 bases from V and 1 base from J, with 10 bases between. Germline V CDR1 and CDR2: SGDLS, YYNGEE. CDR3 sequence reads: CASSVTGTSNQPQHF. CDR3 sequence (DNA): TGTGCCAGCAGCGTTACCGGGACAAGCAATCAGCCCCAGCATTTT.

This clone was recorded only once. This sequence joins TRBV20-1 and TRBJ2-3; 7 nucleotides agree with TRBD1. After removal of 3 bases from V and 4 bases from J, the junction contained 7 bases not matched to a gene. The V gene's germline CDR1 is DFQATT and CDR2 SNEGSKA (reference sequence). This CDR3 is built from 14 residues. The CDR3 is CSASRPGGADTQYF. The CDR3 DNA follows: TGCAGTGCTAGTCGGCCAGGGGGTGCAGATACGCAGTATTTT.